Following are 9 T cell receptor beta chains from one sample sequenced in a study of blood T cells in healthy people across ages. The authors ran a second PCR of 7 to 11 cycles using a sample-barcoded 5' primer and a J-beta primer mix. TCRdb processed the 5' RACE reads anew with MiXCR; each CDR3 protein has one entry. The data contain 1.5 million to 2 million distinct CDR3 sequences, 28% of them seen just once; the ten biggest clones take up 7.7%. The sequencing sample was made of blood. Receptor source: a woman aged 30 to 39 in good health.

This clonotype was recorded a few times. V gene TRBV9 combines with J gene TRBJ2-4; D may be TRBD1 (6 bases). The length of the CDR3 is 13 residues. V lost 0 bases and J 13 bases, leaving 14 bases between the germline ends. Germline V gives CDR1 SGDLS, CDR2 YYNGEE. The CDR3 bases are TGTGCCAGCAGCGTAGGGGGACAAAGGGAGCAGTACTTC. This gives the protein CASSVGGQREQYF. Using reference TRBV9 and TRBJ2-4 for the parts outside the CDR3, the full variable domain is DSGVTQTPKHLITATGQRVTLRCSPRSGDLSVYWYQQSLDQGLQFLIQYYNGEERAKGNILERFSAQQFPDLHSELNLSSLELGDSALYFCASSVGGQREQYFGAGTRLSVL.

This clonotype was recorded at least ten times. The chain joins TRBV5-6 to TRBJ2-1; D is unclear. This CDR3 region has 13 residues. Per the germline V gene, CDR1 is SGHDT and CDR2 is YYEEEE. V was shortened by 2 bases and J by 3 bases, with 6 bases between the two germline ends. CDR3 coding DNA: TGTGCCAGCAGCTTCGAAGTCTACAATGAGCAGTTCTTC. As protein: CASSFEVYNEQFF.

This clonotype was detected a few times. The V call is TRBV19, the J call TRBJ2-7; 7 bases match TRBD2. J gave up 6 bases and V 1 base, and 9 bases lay outside the gene matches. From germline, CDR1 is LNHDA and CDR2 SQIVND (reference sequence). This CDR3 has 15 residues. This CDR3 reads CASSIAAGSYREQYF. In nucleotides, the CDR3 is TGTGCCAGTAGTATAGCAGCGGGATCGTACCGCGAGCAGTACTTC.

This clonotype showed up many times. CDR3 sequence: CASSLAGVAKNIQYF. The DNA of the CDR3 is TGTGCCAGCAGCTTAGCGGGGGTAGCCAAAAACATTCAGTACTTC. The chain couples TRBV5-5 to TRBJ2-4; the match to TRBD2 covers 8 bases. The ends lost 2 bases at V and 0 bases at J; junction bases unmatched: 1. CDR3 length: 15 amino acids. The germline gives CDR1 SGHKS, CDR2 YYEKEE (reference sequence).

This clonotype was picked up a small number of times. V usage is TRBV12-3 or TRBV12-4 and J usage is TRBJ1-1; no definite D call. This CDR3 region has 14 residues. V was trimmed by 1 base and J by 3 bases, leaving 9 bases between them. CDR3 nucleotides: TGTGCCAGCAGTTTAGTAGGGATTGACACTGAAGCTTTCTTT. Encoded protein: CASSLVGIDTEAFF.

The J gene is TRBJ2-7, the V gene TRBV29-1; 11 nucleotides line up with TRBD1. This CDR3 comprises 14 residues. With V trimmed by 6 bases and J by 2 bases, 6 bases remained unmatched. Germline V gene lookup returns CDR1 SQVTM and CDR2 ANQGSEA. CDR3 sequence: CSVLGQGATYEQYF. The DNA of the CDR3 is TGCAGCGTCCTCGGACAGGGGGCAACCTACGAGCAGTACTTC.

The rearrangement links TRBV6-5 to TRBJ1-2, with a weak D call TRBD1 (6 bases). Trimming left V 4 bases short and J 0 bases short, with 15 bases between. Germline V gene lookup returns CDR1 MNHEY and CDR2 SVGAGI. There are 16 residues in the CDR3. In DNA form, the CDR3 reads TGTGCCAGCAGTTTAACCCGGACAGACTCTAACTATGGCTACACCTTC. It encodes CASSLTRTDSNYGYTF.

This clonotype was seen ten or more times. The chain has TRBV11-2 and TRBJ2-3, with D maybe TRBD2 (5 bases). V dropped 3 bases and J dropped 1 base, with 11 bases sitting between them. Germline V gives CDR1 SGHAT, CDR2 FQNNGV. This CDR3 is built from 15 residues. The CDR3 nucleotides are TGTGCCAGCAGCTTCTGGGCGGGTGGCACAGATACGCAGTATTTT. Encoded protein: CASSFWAGGTDTQYF.

The CDR3 protein is CASGQTGFQSYEQYF. DNA for the CDR3: TGTGCTAGTGGCCAGACAGGGTTTCAAAGCTACGAGCAGTACTTC. The V gene is TRBV12-5, the J gene TRBJ2-7, with 7 positions matching TRBD1. The CDR3 has 15 amino acids. Per germline, CDR1 LGHNT and CDR2 FRNRAP. The trim removed 6 bases at V and 3 bases at J, leaving 11 bases unmatched.